A selection of T cell receptor beta chains follows, all from one sample in a study of T cell responses to AZD1222 COVID-19 vaccine. Clones were read by immunoSEQ multiplex PCR, and TCRdb kept only the in-frame ones, dropping some. The sample holds around 150,000 clones. The sample consisted of peripheral blood. Every receptor here comes from an adult in good health. Each CDR3 is given with its conserved first and last residue. The D gene is left open where the match is weak.

TRBV10-2	TRBD2	16	TRBJ2-7	TGCGCCAGCAGGCCGACTAGCGGGGGGGTTTCCCACGAGCAGTACTTC	CASRPTSGGVSHEQYF
TRBV4-1	TRBD2	17	TRBJ2-7	TGCGCCAGCAGCCAAGTCGATAAGGGACTAGCGGGGGGCGAGCAGTACTTC	CASSQVDKGLAGGEQYF
TRBV10-3	TRBD1	20	TRBJ2-6	TGTGCCATCAGTGAGTCGGGGGGGACAGGGGTATTCTCTGGGGCCAACGTCCTGACTTTC	CAISESGGTGVFSGANVLTF
TRBV5-1	TRBD1	14	TRBJ1-1	TGCGCCAGCAGCCCAGGGGGCCGGGGCACTGAAGCTTTCTTT	CASSPGGRGTEAFF
TRBV6-1	.	15	TRBJ2-7	TGTGCCAGCAGTGAAGAAGGGAGTTCGGCCTACGAGCAGTACTTC	CASSEEGSSAYEQYF
TRBV6-2/TRBV6-3	TRBD1	15	TRBJ1-1	TGTGCCAGCAGTTACTCTGGACAGGGCTGGACTGAAGCTTTCTTT	CASSYSGQGWTEAFF
TRBV19	.	17	TRBJ2-1	TGTGCCAGTAGTATAGCCTACGGGGGCATTTCCGACAATGAGCAGTTCTTC	CASSIAYGGISDNEQFF
TRBV12-3/TRBV12-4	.	12	TRBJ1-1	TGTGCCAGCAGTTTTGCTGGGACTGAAGCTTTCTTT	CASSFAGTEAFF
TRBV7-2	.	13	TRBJ1-4	TGTGCCAGCAGCTTTGGCCCTAATGAAAAACTGTTTTTT	CASSFGPNEKLFF
TRBV18	.	13	TRBJ1-2	TGTGCCAGCTCAGATGGGTCGGGCTATGGCTACACCTTC	CASSDGSGYGYTF
TRBV7-9	TRBD1	14	TRBJ1-2	TGTGCCAGCAGCTGGGGACAGGGCCTCTATGGCTACACCTTC	CASSWGQGLYGYTF
TRBV9	TRBD2	16	TRBJ2-1	TGTGCCAGCAGCCCGAGCGGGGCGGGGGGCAACAATGAGCAGTTCTTC	CASSPSGAGGNNEQFF
TRBV19	.	13	TRBJ1-6	TGTGCCAGTAGGCAGGGATCTTATTCACCCCTCCACTTT	CASRQGSYSPLHF
TRBV5-4	.	14	TRBJ2-5	TGTGCCAGCAGCTTGAGCGCTGCCACGGAGACCCAGTACTTC	CASSLSAATETQYF
TRBV11-2	.	14	TRBJ1-2	TGTGCCAGCAGCTCCCCCACGGGGTACTATGGCTACACCTTC	CASSSPTGYYGYTF
TRBV5-1	.	15	TRBJ2-3	TGCGCCAGCAGCCGGGACGGATTCGACACAGATACGCAGTATTTT	CASSRDGFDTDTQYF
TRBV19	TRBD1	14	TRBJ2-1	TGTGCCAGTAGGCCGGGACCCAGGGGGAATGAGCAGTTCTTC	CASRPGPRGNEQFF
TRBV18	.	13	TRBJ1-1	TGTGCCAGCTCACCGAACAGGAACACTGAAGCTTTCTTT	CASSPNRNTEAFF
TRBV24-1	TRBD1	13	TRBJ1-2	TGTGCCACCAGTGATCGGACAGGGGATGGCTACACCTTC	CATSDRTGDGYTF
TRBV27	TRBD1	15	TRBJ1-2	TGTGCCAGCAGTTTAGTCTGGACAGGGAGTCATGGCTACACCTTC	CASSLVWTGSHGYTF
TRBV18	.	14	TRBJ1-2	TGTGCCAGCCATTGGACCGCGGTGTCCTATGGCTACACCTTC	CASHWTAVSYGYTF
TRBV12-3/TRBV12-4	.	13	TRBJ1-1	TGTGCCAGCAGTATGACAGTGTTTGTGCAAGCTTTCTTT	CASSMTVFVQAFF
TRBV30	TRBD1	12	TRBJ1-2	TGTGCCTGGAGTGTGGGACAGTATGGCTACACCTTC	CAWSVGQYGYTF
TRBV7-9	TRBD1	14	TRBJ1-4	TGTGCCAGCAGGCAGACAGGGGATAATGAAAAACTGTTTTTT	CASRQTGDNEKLFF
TRBV30	.	14	TRBJ1-3	TGTGCCTGGAGTGTCGCCCACTCTGGAAACACCATATATTTT	CAWSVAHSGNTIYF
TRBV2	.	14	TRBJ1-2	TGTGCCAGCACCGTACGGCAGGGCGGCTATGGCTACACCTTC	CASTVRQGGYGYTF
TRBV6-2/TRBV6-3	TRBD2	14	TRBJ2-3	TGTGCCAGCAGCTTGGGACTAGTGGGGGATACGCAGTATTTT	CASSLGLVGDTQYF
TRBV2	.	13	TRBJ1-5	TGTGCCAGCATCCTACAGATGAATCAGCCCCAGCATTTT	CASILQMNQPQHF
TRBV6-5	.	15	TRBJ2-7	TGTGCCAGCAGTTACTCTAGCCCAGGGACCTACGAGCAGTACTTC	CASSYSSPGTYEQYF
TRBV3-1/TRBV3-2	.	14	TRBJ1-5	TGTGCCAGCAGCCAAGACGGGGGCAATCAGCCCCAGCATTTT	CASSQDGGNQPQHF
TRBV5-1	.	13	TRBJ1-4	TGCGCCAGCAGGGACAGCTCTAATGAAAAACTGTTTTTT	CASRDSSNEKLFF
TRBV5-1	.	13	TRBJ2-7	TGCGCCAGCAGCTTTCCCGGGAGCTACGAGCAGTACTTC	CASSFPGSYEQYF
TRBV6-5	TRBD1	14	TRBJ2-7	TGTGCCAGCAGCGCCCGACAGGGGGCATACGAGCAGTACTTC	CASSARQGAYEQYF
TRBV27	.	15	TRBJ1-3	TGTGCCAGCAGTTTATCGTGGCAGACCGGAAACACCATATATTTT	CASSLSWQTGNTIYF
TRBV11-3	.	12	TRBJ2-3	TGTGCCAGCAGCTTAGATCTAGATACGCAGTATTTT	CASSLDLDTQYF
TRBV29-1	TRBD1	13	TRBJ2-3	TGCAGCGGGTCAGGGGGCGCGGCAGATACGCAGTATTTT	CSGSGGAADTQYF
TRBV5-8	.	13	TRBJ1-5	TGTGCCAGCAGCTTGGACCGAAATCAGCCCCAGCATTTT	CASSLDRNQPQHF
TRBV28	.	15	TRBJ1-3	TGTGCCAGCAGTGTCCGACAGATTACTGGAAACACCATATATTTT	CASSVRQITGNTIYF
TRBV5-4	.	15	TRBJ1-1	TGTGCCAGCACCCGGGGGGCGGAATTTAACACTGAAGCTTTCTTT	CASTRGAEFNTEAFF
TRBV6-5	.	13	TRBJ1-2	TGTGCCAGCAGTTACTCGACCGACTATGGCTACACCTTC	CASSYSTDYGYTF
TRBV6-6	TRBD1	16	TRBJ1-4	TGTGCCAGCAGTTACCCGCTACAGGGGAGTAATGAAAAACTGTTTTTT	CASSYPLQGSNEKLFF
TRBV9	TRBD1	13	TRBJ1-2	TGTGCCAGCAGTTTACAGGGGAGAAGTGGCTACACCTTC	CASSLQGRSGYTF
TRBV5-5	.	14	TRBJ2-3	TGTGCCAGCGGGTTTGACAGTTACACAGATACGCAGTATTTT	CASGFDSYTDTQYF
TRBV6-2/TRBV6-3	.	15	TRBJ2-5	TGTGCCAGCAGCCCCACAGGGTATTACTTAGAGACCCAGTACTTC	CASSPTGYYLETQYF
TRBV30	.	14	TRBJ1-3	TGTGCCTGGAGCAAACCTGGTGCTGGAAACACCATATATTTT	CAWSKPGAGNTIYF
TRBV4-2	.	16	TRBJ1-6	TGTGCCAGCAGCCAAGATCAGGGGTCAGTGAATTCACCCCTCCACTTT	CASSQDQGSVNSPLHF
TRBV7-8	TRBD2	16	TRBJ2-5	TGTGCCAGCAGCCGAGGCGGGACGGGGGGCCAAGAGACCCAGTACTTC	CASSRGGTGGQETQYF
TRBV30	.	13	TRBJ1-2	TGTGCCTGGAGTGTACGGGGGACAATGGGCTACACCTTC	CAWSVRGTMGYTF
TRBV30	.	14	TRBJ1-3	TGTGCCGGCCAGGTCGGGAGCTCTGGAAACACCATATATTTT	CAGQVGSSGNTIYF
TRBV6-5	TRBD1	15	TRBJ2-5	TGTGCCAGCAGGCTCGACAGGGGAGGAGTGGAGACCCAGTACTTC	CASRLDRGGVETQYF